This paragraph reports one TCR beta chain. During active infection, Seattle patients enrolled and were then monitored through disease. Authors' methods: By means of reference gene primer amplification, nucleated cell counts were estimated. This table comes from immunoSEQ multiplex PCR, and its TCRdb copy is limited to in-frame clones, with some not included. V, J and clone size derive from that table, while D and trimming were established from the DNA sequence. The sample has more than 150,000 clones, 90% to 95% seen once; the top ten hold about 0.8%. The V end lost 6 bases, the J end lost 1 base, and 12 bases lay between the germline ends. CDR1 is KGHSH and CDR2 is LQKENI in the germline V gene. The length of the CDR3 is 14 residues. This entry belongs to a study of blood T cell repertoires in COVID-19. Study overall: Acute-phase and convalescent COVID-19 samples originated in the United States, Italy and Spain.

Material: peripheral blood. The TCR comes from a man aged 25 to 40 with COVID-19, enrolled during active disease. The V and J genes are TRBV18 and TRBJ1-1; possibly TRBD1 for D (5 bases). CDR3 sequence reads: CASSPGGENTEAFF. In DNA, the CDR3 is TGTGCCAGCTCCCCGGGGGGTGAGAACACTGAAGCTTTCTTT.